Presented here are 3 T cell receptor beta chains from one specimen sequenced in a study of shared clonotypes between healthy human individuals. Sequencing used immunoSEQ multiplex PCR; TCRdb keeps in-frame clones, though not all of them. The repertoire holds roughly 500,000 clones, with roughly 77% as singletons. The sequenced sample consisted of PBMCs. The receptors here all came from a woman aged 35 to 49 in good health. Some clones in this sample may be carry-over from other donors' samples.

A remark on this clone: Distinct nucleotide sequences in the sample also encode this CDR3. The chain is built from TRBV4-3 and TRBJ2-2, with 13 nucleotides matching TRBD2. The CDR3 extends over 16 amino acids. V trimming: 3 bases; J trimming: 2 bases; junction bases outside the gene matches: 0. The germline gives CDR1 LGHNA, CDR2 YSLEER. The DNA of the CDR3 is TGCGCCAGCAGCCAGGGACTAGCGGGAAACACCGGGGAGCTGTTTTTT. Translated: CASSQGLAGNTGELFF.

About this clone: Additional DNA sequences in this sample encode the identical CDR3. CDR3 protein: CASSLVTDNEQFF. The CDR3, as DNA: TGCGCCAGCAGCTTGGTGACGGACAATGAGCAGTTCTTC. The chain has TRBV5-1 and TRBJ2-1; D is uncertain. V lost 0 bases to trimming and J lost 5 bases, with 6 bases between them. CDR3 size: 13 residues. Per the germline V gene, CDR1 is SGHRS and CDR2 is YFSETQ.

The CDR3 reads CASHTPATNYGYTF. CDR3 coding DNA: TGTGCCAGCCATACGCCGGCAACTAACTATGGCTACACCTTC. The rearrangement links TRBV7-9 to TRBJ1-2; D is undetermined. CDR1 is SEHNR and CDR2 is FQNEAQ in the germline V gene (reference sequence). The CDR3 is 14 amino acids. V was cut by 8 bases and J by 0 bases, with 13 bases left in between.